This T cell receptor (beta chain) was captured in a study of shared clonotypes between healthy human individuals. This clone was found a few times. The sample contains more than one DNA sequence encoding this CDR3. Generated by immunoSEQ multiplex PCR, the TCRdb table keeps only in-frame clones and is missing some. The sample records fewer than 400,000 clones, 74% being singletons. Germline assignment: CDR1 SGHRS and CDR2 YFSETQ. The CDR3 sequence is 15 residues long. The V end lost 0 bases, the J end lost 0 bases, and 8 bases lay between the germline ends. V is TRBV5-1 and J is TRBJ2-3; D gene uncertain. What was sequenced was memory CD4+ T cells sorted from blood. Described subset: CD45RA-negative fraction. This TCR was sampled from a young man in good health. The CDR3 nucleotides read TGCGCCAGCAGCTTGGACGGTACTAGCACAGATACGCAGTATTTT. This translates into CASSLDGTSTDTQYF.